This TCR beta chain was sequenced for a study of beta chain features in type 1 diabetes. The germline V gene has CDR1 MNHEY and CDR2 SMNVEV (reference sequence). Trimming cost V 5 bases and J 2 bases, with 10 bases left between them. The CDR3 is 13 residues long. The table lists this clone with a few counts. cDNA synthesis used the whole RNA isolate, giving expressed TCRB sequences. Assay used: immunoSEQ multiplex PCR; TCRdb lists only in-frame clones, some missing. Among under 400,000 clones listed, 20% were seen once. The source is a woman aged 18-29 years in good health. Sequencing used naive CD4+ T cells from blood. The chain is built from TRBV27 and TRBJ2-7; possible D gene TRBD2, 5 bases. CDR3 sequence (DNA): TGTGCCAGCAGTAGACGGGAAACCTACGAGCAGTACTTC. Amino acids: CASSRRETYEQYF.